This T cell receptor (beta chain) was identified during a study of response to subunit inactivated influenza vaccine. Findings and limits, study-wide: With each seasonal influenza vaccination, the authors suggested, few new T cells are recruited.

In its sample, this clonotype was seen a few times. Antigen unknown. Each CDR3 protein is one row after TCRdb ran MiXCR on the RT-PCR reads. The sample consists of hundreds of thousands of distinct CDR3 sequences, 14% of them appearing once. The V segment lost 4 bases and the J segment 5 bases; nucleotides outside the gene matches: 8. The CDR3 is made up of 15 amino acids. Germline-derived CDR1 and CDR2 are SGDLS and YYNGEE. This specimen consisted of PBMCs from blood, obtained less than 15 days before vaccination. This clonotype was obtained from a middle-aged man who received an inactivated influenza vaccine. The chain carries TRBV9 and TRBJ2-1; 8 nucleotides match TRBD2. The CDR3 protein is CASSQREFTHNEQFF. Written as DNA, the CDR3 is TGTGCCAGCAGCCAGCGGGAGTTTACACACAATGAGCAGTTCTTC.